These 9 T cell receptor beta chains were all obtained from the same sample, sequenced in a study of T-cell memory formation after mild COVID-19. One entry per CDR3 protein, called by TCRdb with MiXCR from the 5' RACE reads. In the table there are under 300,000 distinct CDR3 sequences, 7% to 10% of which are singletons. The sequenced sample was PBMCs or a T cell subset sorted from them (not recorded which). These receptors all stem from a man younger than 30 who had mild COVID-19 (a few samples of this study predate the infection). Cell type and time point are not known.

This clonotype was detected a few times. V usage is TRBV5-6 and J usage is TRBJ1-4, with a possible D match to TRBD1 (6 bases). The germline gives CDR1 SGHDT, CDR2 YYEEEE. This CDR3 has 16 residues. Between the trimmed V and J ends, which lost 2 bases and 0 bases, there was a span of 11 bases. CDR3 protein: CASSFGTFATNEKLFF. CDR3 coding DNA: TGTGCCAGCAGCTTCGGGACATTTGCAACTAATGAAAAACTGTTTTTT.

This clonotype was detected only a few times. The chain is built from TRBV12-3 or TRBV12-4 and TRBJ1-3, with a possible D match to TRBD1 (6 bases). CDR3 length: 11 amino acids. CDR3 coding DNA: TGTGCTTCAGGGGACGGAAACACCATATATTTT. Translated, it gives CASGDGNTIYF.

This clonotype was found a few times. The genes are TRBV7-2 and TRBJ1-2; 7 bases align to TRBD1. This CDR3 has 14 amino acids. Germline V CDR1 and CDR2: SGHTA, FQGNSA. J gave up 9 bases and V 1 base, and 8 bases lay outside the gene matches. CDR3 protein: CASSLGTGWMSYTF. The CDR3 DNA reads as TGTGCCAGCAGCTTAGGGACAGGTTGGATGAGCTACACCTTC.

This clonotype was picked up a small number of times. The V gene is TRBV7-2, the J gene TRBJ1-2; 7 bases map to TRBD1. The CDR3 length is 13 residues. Germline CDR1 reads SGHTA; CDR2 reads FQGNSA. V shed 5 bases, J shed 8 bases, and the junction held 8 bases outside the gene matches. The CDR3 loop reads CASSPRRQGGYTF. The CDR3 bases are TGTGCCAGCAGCCCTCGCAGACAGGGCGGCTACACCTTC.

This clonotype showed up many times. The V call is TRBV5-5, the J call TRBJ2-5; 7 positions match TRBD1. The CDR3 has 17 residues. V shed 2 bases and J 2 bases; nucleotides not matched to a gene: 12. CDR1 is SGHKS, CDR2 YYEKEE, per germline (reference sequence). CDR3 amino acids: CASSLSGSPTGQETQYF. The CDR3 DNA reads TGTGCCAGCAGCTTATCGGGTAGCCCGACAGGGCAAGAGACCCAGTACTTC.

Only a few counts were recorded for this clonotype. The gene calls are TRBV6-2 or TRBV6-3 and TRBJ2-3; D is unclear. This CDR3 has 13 amino acids. CDR1 is MNHEY, CDR2 SVGEGT, per germline. The germline V and J ends were trimmed by 0 bases and 4 bases, with 5 bases remaining between them. The CDR3 sequence: CASSYSYADTQYF. CDR3 DNA: TGTGCCAGCAGTTACTCCTATGCAGATACGCAGTATTTT.

This clonotype was picked up a small number of times. J is TRBJ1-2 and V is TRBV25-1, with no clear D. From germline, CDR1 is MGHDK and CDR2 SYGVNS. V was trimmed by 0 bases and J by 4 bases, leaving 9 bases between them. The CDR3 covers 14 residues. As DNA, the CDR3 is TGTGCCAGCAGTGAATATATTCCGCTCTATGGCTACACCTTC. It translates to CASSEYIPLYGYTF.

This clonotype was observed many times. The genes are TRBV7-2 and TRBJ2-1; D gene uncertain. Trimming took 1 base from V and 7 from J, leaving 8 bases between them. The CDR3 is 13 amino acids. Germline loops: CDR1 SGHTA, CDR2 FQGNSA. The CDR3 nucleotides read TGTGCCAGCAGCTTAGGGCCCGCTAATGAGCAGTTCTTC. This sequence encodes CASSLGPANEQFF. The full variable domain, completed using reference TRBV7-2 and TRBJ2-1, is GAGVSQSPSNKVTEKGKDVELRCDPISGHTALYWYRQSLGQGLEFLIYFQGNSAPDKSGLPSDRFSAERTGGSVSTLTIQRTQQEDSAVYLCASSLGPANEQFFGPGTRLTVL.

In its sample, this clonotype was seen a few times. The genes are TRBV20-1 and TRBJ2-5, with D unclear. Deletions cut 8 bases from V and 0 bases from J, with 10 bases between. CDR1 DFQATT and CDR2 SNEGSKA come from the germline V gene (reference sequence). This CDR3 comprises 12 residues. The CDR3 nucleotides read TGCAGTATGGTCAGGTACCAAGAGACCCAGTACTTC. The encoded protein is CSMVRYQETQYF.